This T cell receptor (beta chain) was documented in a study of T-cell reconstitution after alpha-beta-depleted transplantation in children. Molecular barcoding with unique molecular identifiers was used for the TCRbeta library. TCRdb itself ran the PCR reads through MiXCR, one entry per CDR3 protein. The sample contains about 260,000 distinct CDR3 sequences, less than 9% of which appear only once. With 4 bases removed from V and 4 bases from J, the gap between germline ends came to 16 bases. The length of the CDR3 is 15 residues. This clonotype was recorded at least ten times. Material: PBMCs, mostly from graft donor cells, obtained 180 days after TCRalphabeta/CD19-depleted stem cell transplant. The receptor was derived from a male patient younger than 18 who had a stem cell transplant for acute lymphoblastic leukemia, so the T cells may come from the graft donor. The rearrangement uses TRBV12-3 or TRBV12-4 and TRBJ1-2, with D unresolved. The CDR3 region is CASSSPPSFGYGYTF. As DNA, the CDR3 is TGTGCCAGCAGTTCCCCTCCCTCATTCGGCTATGGCTACACCTTC.